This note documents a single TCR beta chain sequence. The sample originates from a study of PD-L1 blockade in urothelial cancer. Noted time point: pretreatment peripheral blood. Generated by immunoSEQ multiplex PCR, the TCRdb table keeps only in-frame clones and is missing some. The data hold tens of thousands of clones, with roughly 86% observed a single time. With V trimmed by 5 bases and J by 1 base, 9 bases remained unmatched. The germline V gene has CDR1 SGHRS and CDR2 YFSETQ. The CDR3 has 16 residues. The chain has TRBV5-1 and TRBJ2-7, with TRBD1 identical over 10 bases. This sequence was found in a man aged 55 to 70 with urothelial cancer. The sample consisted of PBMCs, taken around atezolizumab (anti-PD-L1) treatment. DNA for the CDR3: TGCGCCAGCAGAACTTCCTGGACAGGGGGTTCCTACGAGCAGTACTTC. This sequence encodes CASRTSWTGGSYEQYF.